The T cell receptor beta chain under discussion was sequenced for a study of T cell changes during pregnancy in multiple sclerosis. This clone showed up many times. Libraries were prepared by immunoSEQ multiplex PCR; TCRdb keeps only in-frame clonotypes and omits some of them. The data show 65,000 or so clones, 80% to 95% seen once. The J segment lost 2 bases and the V segment lost 10 bases, leaving 7 bases of the junction unmatched. Per the germline V gene, CDR1 is ENHRY and CDR2 is SYGVKD. CDR3 length: 15 residues. The V call is TRBV10-3, the J call TRBJ2-2, with 10 bases matching TRBD2. This receptor was identified in a female donor in good health, enrolled as a control in a pregnancy study. The specimen comprised peripheral blood, sampled in the second trimester of pregnancy. The CDR3 nucleotides are TGTGCCACCCAAACTAGCGGGACAAACACCGGGGAGCTGTTTTTT. Translating it yields CATQTSGTNTGELFF.